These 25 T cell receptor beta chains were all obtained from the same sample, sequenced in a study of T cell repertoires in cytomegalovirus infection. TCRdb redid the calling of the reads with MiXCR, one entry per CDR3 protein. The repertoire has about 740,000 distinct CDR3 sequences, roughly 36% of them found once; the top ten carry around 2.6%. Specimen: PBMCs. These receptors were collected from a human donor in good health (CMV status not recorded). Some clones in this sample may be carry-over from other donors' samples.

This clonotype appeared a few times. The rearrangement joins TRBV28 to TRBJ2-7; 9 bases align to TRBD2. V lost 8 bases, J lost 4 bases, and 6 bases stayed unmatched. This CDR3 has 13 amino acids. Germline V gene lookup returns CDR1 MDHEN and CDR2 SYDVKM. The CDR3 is CASLAGALYEQYF. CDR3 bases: TGTGCCAGCTTAGCGGGAGCGTTGTACGAGCAGTACTTC.

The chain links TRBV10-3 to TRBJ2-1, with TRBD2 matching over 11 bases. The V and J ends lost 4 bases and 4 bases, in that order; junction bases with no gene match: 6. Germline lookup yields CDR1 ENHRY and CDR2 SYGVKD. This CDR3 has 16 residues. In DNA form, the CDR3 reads TGTGCCATCAGTGGGGGGACTAGCGGAGCTTACAATGAGCAGTTCTTC. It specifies CAISGGTSGAYNEQFF.

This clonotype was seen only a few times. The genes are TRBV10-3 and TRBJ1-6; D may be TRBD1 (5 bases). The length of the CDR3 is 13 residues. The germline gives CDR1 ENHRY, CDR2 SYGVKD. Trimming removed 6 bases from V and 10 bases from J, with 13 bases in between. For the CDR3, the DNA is TGTGCCATCAGGGAGGGGATGGGGTCACCCCTCCACTTT. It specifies CAIREGMGSPLHF.

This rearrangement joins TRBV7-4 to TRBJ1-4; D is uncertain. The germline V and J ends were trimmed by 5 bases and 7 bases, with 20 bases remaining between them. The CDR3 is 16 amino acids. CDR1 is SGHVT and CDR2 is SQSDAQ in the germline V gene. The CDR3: CASSPPSLQRGEKLFF. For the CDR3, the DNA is TGTGCCAGCAGCCCCCCTTCTCTCCAAAGAGGTGAAAAACTGTTTTTT.

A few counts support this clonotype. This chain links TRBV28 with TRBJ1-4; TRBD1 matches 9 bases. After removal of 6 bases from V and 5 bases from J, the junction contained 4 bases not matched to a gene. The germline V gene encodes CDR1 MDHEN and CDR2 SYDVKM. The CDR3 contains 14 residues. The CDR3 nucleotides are TGTGCCAGCAGCCGGACAGGGGAAAATGAAAAACTGTTTTTT. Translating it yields CASSRTGENEKLFF.

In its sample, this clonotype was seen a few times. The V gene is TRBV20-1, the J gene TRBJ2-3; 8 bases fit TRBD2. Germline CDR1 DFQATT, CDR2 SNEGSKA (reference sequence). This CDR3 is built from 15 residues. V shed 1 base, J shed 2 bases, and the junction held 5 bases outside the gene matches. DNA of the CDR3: TGCAGTGCTAGAGCTCCGGGGGGGGCCACAGATACGCAGTATTTT. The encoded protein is CSARAPGGATDTQYF.

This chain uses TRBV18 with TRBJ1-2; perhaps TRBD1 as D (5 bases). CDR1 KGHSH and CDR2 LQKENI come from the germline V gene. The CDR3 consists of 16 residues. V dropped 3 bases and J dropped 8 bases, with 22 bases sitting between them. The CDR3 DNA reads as TGTGCCAGCTCACCGTTGTATGACCGGGACCTCACGGGCTACACCTTC. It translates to CASSPLYDRDLTGYTF.

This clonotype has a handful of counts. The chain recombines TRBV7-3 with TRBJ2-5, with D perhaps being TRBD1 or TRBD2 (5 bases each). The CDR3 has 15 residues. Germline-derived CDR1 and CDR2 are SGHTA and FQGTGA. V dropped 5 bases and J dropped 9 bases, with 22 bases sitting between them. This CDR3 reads CASSLRDGPFSAQYF. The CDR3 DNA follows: TGTGCCAGCAGCCTCCGGGACGGGCCATTTTCGGCCCAGTACTTC.

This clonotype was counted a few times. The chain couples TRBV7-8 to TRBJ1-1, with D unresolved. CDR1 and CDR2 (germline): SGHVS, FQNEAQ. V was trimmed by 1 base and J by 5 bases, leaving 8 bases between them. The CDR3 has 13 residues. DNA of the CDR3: TGTGCCAGCAGCTTAGTGGGGTGGACTGAAGCTTTCTTT. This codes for CASSLVGWTEAFF.

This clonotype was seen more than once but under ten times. CDR3 sequence (DNA): TGTGCCACCAGTGATAGAGGGGGGGTGAGCAATCAGCCCCAGCATTTT. It specifies CATSDRGGVSNQPQHF. The gene calls are TRBV24-1 and TRBJ1-5; TRBD1 is a possible D gene (6 bases). With 3 bases removed from V and 1 base from J, the gap between germline ends came to 12 bases. Germline loops: CDR1 KGHDR, CDR2 SFDVKD. This CDR3 spans 16 amino acids.

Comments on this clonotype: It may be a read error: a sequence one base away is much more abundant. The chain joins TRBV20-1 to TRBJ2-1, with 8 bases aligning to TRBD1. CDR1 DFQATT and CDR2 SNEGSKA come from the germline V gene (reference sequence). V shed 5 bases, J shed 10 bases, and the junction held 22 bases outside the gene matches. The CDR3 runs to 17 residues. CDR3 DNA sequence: TGCAGTGCTCTGTCCCGGGGCAGGGGGCAGAGTCTCATGGAGCAGTTCTTC. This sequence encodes CSALSRGRGQSLMEQFF.

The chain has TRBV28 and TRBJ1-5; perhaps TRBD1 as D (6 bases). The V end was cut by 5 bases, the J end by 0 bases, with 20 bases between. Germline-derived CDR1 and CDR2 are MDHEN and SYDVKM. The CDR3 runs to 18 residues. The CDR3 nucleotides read TGTGCCAGCAGTCACCCGACACAGGGAGTAAATAGCAATCAGCCCCAGCATTTT. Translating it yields CASSHPTQGVNSNQPQHF.

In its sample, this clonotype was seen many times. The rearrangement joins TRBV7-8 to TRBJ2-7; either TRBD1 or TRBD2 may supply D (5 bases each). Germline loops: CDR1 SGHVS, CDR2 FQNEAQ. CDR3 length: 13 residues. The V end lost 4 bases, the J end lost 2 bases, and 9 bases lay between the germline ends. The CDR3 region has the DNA TGTGCCAGCAGCTGGGACGGCACCTACGAGCAGTACTTC. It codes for CASSWDGTYEQYF.

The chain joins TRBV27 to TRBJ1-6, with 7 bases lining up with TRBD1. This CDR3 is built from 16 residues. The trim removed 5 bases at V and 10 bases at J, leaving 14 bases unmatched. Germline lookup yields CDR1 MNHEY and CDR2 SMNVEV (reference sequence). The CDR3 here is CASSPSWQGVRSPLHF. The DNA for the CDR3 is TGTGCCAGCAGTCCCTCGTGGCAGGGGGTTCGGTCACCCCTCCACTTT.

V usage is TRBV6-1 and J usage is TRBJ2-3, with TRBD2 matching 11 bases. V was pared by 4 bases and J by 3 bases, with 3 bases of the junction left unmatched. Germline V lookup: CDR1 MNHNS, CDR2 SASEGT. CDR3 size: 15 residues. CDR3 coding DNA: TGTGCCAGCAGTGTGTCTAGCGGGAGGACAGATACGCAGTATTTT. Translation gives CASSVSSGRTDTQYF.

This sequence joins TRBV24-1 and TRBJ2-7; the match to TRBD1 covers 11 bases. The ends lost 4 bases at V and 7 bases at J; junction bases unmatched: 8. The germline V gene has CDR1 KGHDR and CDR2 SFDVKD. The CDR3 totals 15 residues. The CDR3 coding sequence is TGTGCCACCAGTGACAGTCGGGACAGGGGGAAGGAGCAGTACTTC. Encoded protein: CATSDSRDRGKEQYF.

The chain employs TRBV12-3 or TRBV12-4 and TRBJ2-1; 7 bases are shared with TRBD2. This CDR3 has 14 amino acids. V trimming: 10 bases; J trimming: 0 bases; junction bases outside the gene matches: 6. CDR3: CANSRDYSYNEQFF. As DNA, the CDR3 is TGTGCCAATTCCCGGGACTACTCCTACAATGAGCAGTTCTTC.

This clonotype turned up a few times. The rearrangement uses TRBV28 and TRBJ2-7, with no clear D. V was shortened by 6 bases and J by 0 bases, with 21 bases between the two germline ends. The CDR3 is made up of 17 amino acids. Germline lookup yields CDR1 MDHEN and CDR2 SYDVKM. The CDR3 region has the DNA TGTGCCAGCAGCCAGGCCCGGGCCAATCCGTCCTCCTACGAGCAGTACTTC. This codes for CASSQARANPSSYEQYF.

CDR3 region: CASTLRRGLNTEAFF. The DNA of the CDR3 is TGTGCCAGCACCTTACGTCGGGGGCTGAACACTGAAGCTTTCTTT. The rearrangement links TRBV6-2 or TRBV6-3 to TRBJ1-1, with D tentatively TRBD1 (6 bases). Between the trimmed V and J ends, which lost 7 bases and 0 bases, there was a span of 15 bases. There are 15 residues in the CDR3. Germline assignment: CDR1 MNHEY and CDR2 SVGEGT.

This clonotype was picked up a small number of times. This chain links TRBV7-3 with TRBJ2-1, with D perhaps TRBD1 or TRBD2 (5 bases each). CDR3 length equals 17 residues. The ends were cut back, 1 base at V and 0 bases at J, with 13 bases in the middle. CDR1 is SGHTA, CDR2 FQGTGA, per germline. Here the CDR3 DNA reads TGTGCCAGCAGCTTAATCGGGGACCTGAGCTCCTACAATGAGCAGTTCTTC. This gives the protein CASSLIGDLSSYNEQFF.

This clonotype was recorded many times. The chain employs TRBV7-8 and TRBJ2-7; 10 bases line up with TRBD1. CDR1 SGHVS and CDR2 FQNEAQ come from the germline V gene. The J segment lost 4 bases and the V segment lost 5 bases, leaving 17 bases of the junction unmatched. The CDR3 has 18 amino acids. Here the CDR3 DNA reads TGTGCCAGCAGCCCACAACCGGGACAGGGGTTAGGCGCGTACGAGCAGTACTTC. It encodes CASSPQPGQGLGAYEQYF.

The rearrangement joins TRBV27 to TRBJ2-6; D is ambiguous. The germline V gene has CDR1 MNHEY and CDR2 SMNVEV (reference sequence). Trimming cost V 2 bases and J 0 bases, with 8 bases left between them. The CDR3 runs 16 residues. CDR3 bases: TGTGCCAGCAGTTTAGTGGCTTCCTCTGGGGCCAACGTCCTGACTTTC. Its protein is CASSLVASSGANVLTF.

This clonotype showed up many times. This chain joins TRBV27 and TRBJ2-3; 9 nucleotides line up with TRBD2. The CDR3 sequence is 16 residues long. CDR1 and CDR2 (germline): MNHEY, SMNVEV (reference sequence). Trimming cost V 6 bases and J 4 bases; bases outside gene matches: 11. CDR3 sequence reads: CASRLAGLRGPDTQYF. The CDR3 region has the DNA TGTGCCAGCAGACTAGCGGGCCTCCGGGGGCCAGATACGCAGTATTTT.

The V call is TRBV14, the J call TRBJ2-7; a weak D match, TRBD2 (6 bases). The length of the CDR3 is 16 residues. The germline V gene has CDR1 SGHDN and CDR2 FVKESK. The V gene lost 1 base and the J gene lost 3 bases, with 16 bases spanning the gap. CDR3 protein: CASSQARQQRVYEQYF. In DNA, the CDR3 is TGTGCCAGCAGCCAAGCCAGGCAGCAGCGGGTCTACGAGCAGTACTTC.

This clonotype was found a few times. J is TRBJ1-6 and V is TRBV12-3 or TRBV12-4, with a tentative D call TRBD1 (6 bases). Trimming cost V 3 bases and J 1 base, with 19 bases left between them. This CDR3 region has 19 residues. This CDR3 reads CASSFVTGAEGSYNSPLHF. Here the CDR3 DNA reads TGTGCCAGCAGTTTCGTTACGGGGGCTGAAGGTTCCTATAATTCACCCCTCCACTTT.